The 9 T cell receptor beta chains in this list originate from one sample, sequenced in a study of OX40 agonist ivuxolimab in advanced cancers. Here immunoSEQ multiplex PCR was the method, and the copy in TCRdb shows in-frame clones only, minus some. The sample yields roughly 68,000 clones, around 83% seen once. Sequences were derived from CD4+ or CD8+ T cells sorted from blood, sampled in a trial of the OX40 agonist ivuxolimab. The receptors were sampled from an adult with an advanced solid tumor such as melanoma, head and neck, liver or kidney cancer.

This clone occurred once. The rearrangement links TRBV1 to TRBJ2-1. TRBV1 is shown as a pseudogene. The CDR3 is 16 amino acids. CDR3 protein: CTSSQEEGSSYNEQFF. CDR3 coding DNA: TGCACCAGCAGCCAAGAGGAAGGGTCGTCCTACAATGAGCAGTTCTTC.

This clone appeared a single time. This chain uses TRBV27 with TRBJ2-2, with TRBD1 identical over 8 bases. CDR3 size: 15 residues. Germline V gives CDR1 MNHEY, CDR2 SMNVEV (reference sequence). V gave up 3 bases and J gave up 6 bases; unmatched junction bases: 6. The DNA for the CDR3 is TGTGCCAGCAGTTTGGGACAGGTGAAGTCCGGGGAGCTGTTTTTT. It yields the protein CASSLGQVKSGELFF.

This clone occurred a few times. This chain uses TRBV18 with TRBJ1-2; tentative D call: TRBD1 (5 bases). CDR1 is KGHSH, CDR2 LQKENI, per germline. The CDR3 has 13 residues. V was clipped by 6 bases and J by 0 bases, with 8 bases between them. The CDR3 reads CASSGVPNYGYTF. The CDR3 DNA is TGTGCCAGCTCGGGGGTACCTAACTATGGCTACACCTTC. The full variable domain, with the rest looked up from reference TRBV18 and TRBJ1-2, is NAGVMQNPRHLVRRRGQEARLRCSPMKGHSHVYWYRQLPEEGLKFMVYLQKENIIDESGMPKERFSAEFPKEGPSILRIQQVVRGDSAAYFCASSGVPNYGYTFGSGTRLTVV.

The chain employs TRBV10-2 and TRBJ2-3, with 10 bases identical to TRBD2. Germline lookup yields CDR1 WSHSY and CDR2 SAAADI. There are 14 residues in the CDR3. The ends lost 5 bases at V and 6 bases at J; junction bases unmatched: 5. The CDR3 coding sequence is TGCGCCAGCAGTTCTAGCGGGAGAGAGGATACGCAGTATTTT. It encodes CASSSSGREDTQYF.

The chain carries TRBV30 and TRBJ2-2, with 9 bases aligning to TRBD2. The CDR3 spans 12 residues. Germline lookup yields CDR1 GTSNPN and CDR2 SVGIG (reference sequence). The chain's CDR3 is CAAGGDTGELFF. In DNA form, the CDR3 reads TGTGCTGCGGGAGGGGACACCGGGGAGCTGTTTTTT.

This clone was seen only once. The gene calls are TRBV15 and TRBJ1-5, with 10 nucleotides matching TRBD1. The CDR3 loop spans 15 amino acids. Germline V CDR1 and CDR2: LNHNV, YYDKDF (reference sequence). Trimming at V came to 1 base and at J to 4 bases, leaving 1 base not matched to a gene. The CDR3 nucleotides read TGTGCCACCAGCAGAGTGGACAGGGGGAATCAGCCCCAGCATTTT. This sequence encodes CATSRVDRGNQPQHF.

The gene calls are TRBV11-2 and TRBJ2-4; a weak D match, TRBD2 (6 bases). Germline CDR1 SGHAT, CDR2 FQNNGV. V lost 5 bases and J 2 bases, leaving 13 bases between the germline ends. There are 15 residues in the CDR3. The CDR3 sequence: CASSITSTTKNIQYF. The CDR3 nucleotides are TGTGCCAGCAGCATCACTAGCACGACCAAAAACATTCAGTACTTC.

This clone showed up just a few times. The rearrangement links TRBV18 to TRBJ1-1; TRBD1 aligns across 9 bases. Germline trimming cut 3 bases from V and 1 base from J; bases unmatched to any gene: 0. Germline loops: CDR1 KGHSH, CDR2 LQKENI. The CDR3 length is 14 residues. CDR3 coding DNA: TGTGCCAGCTCACCGGGACAGGGGAACACTGAAGCTTTCTTT. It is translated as CASSPGQGNTEAFF.

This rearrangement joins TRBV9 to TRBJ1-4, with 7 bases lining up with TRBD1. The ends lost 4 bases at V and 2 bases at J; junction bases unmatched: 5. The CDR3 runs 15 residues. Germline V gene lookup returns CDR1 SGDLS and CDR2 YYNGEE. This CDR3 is CASSPSGGTNEKLFF. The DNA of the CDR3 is TGTGCCAGCAGCCCCTCAGGGGGGACTAATGAAAAACTGTTTTTT.